This T cell receptor beta chain was identified during a study of CD8+CD57+ T cells in acquired aplastic anemia. In the study overall: DNA from sorted CD4+ and CD8+ cells averaged roughly 3.2 ug. General observations from the study: Overlap between patients and controls comprised just under 30 CD8+ CDR3 sequences.

CDR3 length equals 14 residues. Per the germline V gene, CDR1 is SGHVS and CDR2 is FQNEAQ. CDR3 and TCR beta VDJ profiling relied on genomic DNA as the template. One entry per CDR3 protein, called by TCRdb with MiXCR from the reads. The table lists about 260,000 distinct CDR3 sequences, approximately 82% of them singletons. This clonotype came up once. Its target is not known. A junction boundary mismatches the germline segment, possibly from a read error. Sequencing was done on patients that had shown CD8+CD57+ cell expansion by flow cytometry. Severe acquired aplastic anemia was present in every patient. Patients had undergone no therapy by the time their blood was sampled.

This sequence joins TRBV7-8 and TRBJ1-2, with D uncertain. The TCR was taken from a human donor with aplastic anemia. The sample taken for sequencing was sorted CD4+, CD8+, or CD8+CD57+ T cells (not recorded which) from PBMCs. CDR3 protein: CASSLAGGPDPQNF. For the CDR3, the DNA is TGTGCCAGCAGCTTAGCGGGAGGTCCCGACCCGCAGAATTTC.